This TCR beta chain comes out of a study of CD8 T cells in ankylosing spondylitis. Study-wide findings and caveats: In peripheral blood, disease-linked CD8+ clones occurred at relatively low frequencies. Clones tied to disease were said to be significantly enriched in matched ankylosing spondylitis synovial fluid. There were earlier reports of some motif variants in reactive arthritis synovial fluid and blood.

This CDR3 is 14 amino acids long. V shed 9 bases and J shed 0 bases, with 14 bases lying between them. The germline V gene encodes CDR1 SNHLY and CDR2 FYNNEI. Making the TCR beta libraries involved quantitative 5'-RACE with molecular barcodes. MiXCR was run by TCRdb on the 5' RACE reads, yielding one entry per CDR3 protein. The repertoire has 380,000 or so distinct CDR3 sequences, 20% to 25% of them found once; the top ten carry 13%. With regard to this clonotype: The antigen is unknown.

This receptor was obtained from a male donor with ankylosing spondylitis or in good health (not recorded which). Sequences were obtained from blood, either unsorted or a sorted T cell fraction (not recorded which). V is TRBV2 and J is TRBJ1-2, with D maybe TRBD1 (6 bases). The CDR3 protein is CARDSSYSNYGYTF. The CDR3 bases are TGTGCCAGGGACAGCTCCTATTCTAACTATGGCTACACCTTC.